A selection of T cell receptor beta chains follows, all from one sample in a study of graft-versus-host responses after intestinal transplantation. TCRdb keeps only in-frame clones here, not all; method: immunoSEQ multiplex PCR. The sample contains around 20,000 clones, roughly 82% of which appear only once. The sequences come from PBMCs, collected 14 days after transplant. These receptors were obtained from a human patient who received an intestinal transplant, so some T cells may come from the graft donor. The CDR3 runs from the conserved cysteine through the conserved F or W. Only part of the rows carry a size: once, few, many, or a class if the clone is expanded.

length	J	size	V	CDR3
15	TRBJ2-7	.	TRBV6-6	CASSHDLGGTYEQYF
15	TRBJ2-7	.	TRBV5-4	CASSLDSNPSYEQYF
13	TRBJ1-5	.	TRBV28	CASSLGVNQPQHF
17	TRBJ2-3	.	TRBV10-1	CASSESSSLKDTDTQYF
15	TRBJ2-5	.	TRBV11-1	CASSHHSGPQETQYF
15	TRBJ2-7	once	TRBV11-2	CASSFHPGDELGQYF
15	TRBJ2-7	few	TRBV6-6	CASSYSTPTGYEQYF
14	TRBJ2-7	few	TRBV6-1	CASSETGTGNEQYF
19	TRBJ2-7	.	TRBV2	CASSEALTSGRGNRNEQYF
18	TRBJ2-2	.	TRBV5-1	CASSLEGIGFANTGELFF
13	.	.	TRBV27	CASTSSREDEQYF
13	TRBJ1-2	.	TRBV6-1	CASSEGVPTGYTF
15	TRBJ1-5	.	TRBV10-3	CATLSGTNSNQPQHF
14	TRBJ1-2	once	TRBV6-5	CASSSAGVNYGYTF
15	TRBJ1-5	.	TRBV2	CASSEYGGNNQPQHF
15	TRBJ1-3	once	TRBV28	CAASESYNSGNTIYF
15	TRBJ1-4	.	TRBV6-5	CASSYVDREGEKLFF
13	TRBJ2-5	.	TRBV7-2	CASSLIGQETQYF
17	TRBJ2-5	.	TRBV4-1	CASSQGTLAGVSETQYF
16	TRBJ2-4	.	TRBV18	CASSPQNSGTGYIQYF
12	TRBJ2-7	.	TRBV7-9	CASSSDRNEQYF
16	TRBJ2-4	.	TRBV5-5	CASSYLGQGAKNIQYF
16	TRBJ1-3	.	TRBV7-9	CASSLTQGRTGNTIYF
13	TRBJ2-7	.	TRBV7-9	CAITGGISYEQYF
15	TRBJ2-7	once	TRBV5-1	CASSWTGSGSYEQYF
15	TRBJ1-5	.	TRBV7-8	CASNNRVASNQPQHF
18	TRBJ2-3	.	TRBV4-1	CASSQDPLSGGFADTQYF
14	TRBJ1-5	.	TRBV30	CAWSAGQGNQPQHF
12	TRBJ1-2	.	TRBV6-5	CASSYSGYGYTF
15	TRBJ2-5	.	TRBV9	CASSAGLAIQETQYF
15	TRBJ2-2	.	TRBV13	CASSLGMANTGELFF
12	TRBJ1-1	.	TRBV29-1	CSVGQGDTEAFF
16	TRBJ2-3	.	TRBV9	CASSAQAGGHTDTQYF
10	TRBJ1-1	.	TRBV29-1	CSGQNTEAFF
14	TRBJ2-2	.	TRBV11-3	CASTRDSGGGELFF
12	TRBJ2-1	.	TRBV4-1	CASSQERNEQFF
16	TRBJ2-2	.	TRBV7-2	CASSLAGSLSTGELFF
12	TRBJ2-7	.	TRBV6-5	CATQGLEERQYF
14	TRBJ1-2	.	TRBV7-8	CASSSSEGSYGYTF
15	TRBJ2-3	.	TRBV9	CASSKLAGRIDTQYF
14	TRBJ2-1	few	TRBV6-5	CASSLRDPYNEQFF
12	TRBJ2-7	.	TRBV7-9	CASSLADPEQYF
13	TRBJ2-7	.	TRBV10-1	CASSGTGGYEQYF
13	TRBJ1-1	.	TRBV12-5	CASVPGWATEAFF
12	TRBJ2-5	.	TRBV25-1	CASSEWGETQYF
13	TRBJ1-2	.	TRBV5-6	CASSLLGNYGYTF
14	TRBJ2-7	once	TRBV11-2	CASSLETGYYEQYF
13	TRBJ2-5	.	TRBV2	CASSEAGKETQYF
13	TRBJ2-3	.	TRBV9	CASSVETRDTQYF
15	TRBJ2-2	.	TRBV7-9	CASSLDASGPGELFF
14	TRBJ2-2	.	TRBV21-1	CASSSHCCAGELFF
15	TRBJ2-7	.	TRBV7-9	CASSLLAGGVYEQYF
14	TRBJ1-2	.	TRBV25-1	CASSDKGFDYGYTF
16	TRBJ2-1	.	TRBV7-8	CASSYVAGGSYNEQFF
16	TRBJ2-3	.	TRBV9	CASSVGDRTGTDTQYF
15	TRBJ1-5	once	TRBV5-5	CASSLGAGGPQPQHF
13	TRBJ2-7	.	TRBV29-1	CSVEGADPYEQYF
15	TRBJ2-2	once	TRBV6-6	CASSSTGTSTGELFF